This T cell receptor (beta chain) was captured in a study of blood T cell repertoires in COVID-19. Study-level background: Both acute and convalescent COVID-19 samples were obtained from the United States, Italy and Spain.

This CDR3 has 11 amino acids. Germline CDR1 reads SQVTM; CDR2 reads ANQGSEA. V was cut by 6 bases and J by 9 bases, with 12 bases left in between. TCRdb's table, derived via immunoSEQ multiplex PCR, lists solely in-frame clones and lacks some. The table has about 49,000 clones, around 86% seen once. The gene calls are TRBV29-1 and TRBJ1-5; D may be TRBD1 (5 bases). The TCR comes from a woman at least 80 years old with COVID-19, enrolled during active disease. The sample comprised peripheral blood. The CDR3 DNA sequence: TGCAGCGTCTACAACGGGGGGCCCCAGCATTTT. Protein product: CSVYNGGPQHF. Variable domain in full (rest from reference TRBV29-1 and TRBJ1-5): SAVISQKPSRDICQRGTSLTIQCQVDSQVTMMFWYRQQPGQSLTLIATANQGSEATYESGFVIDKFPISRPNLTFSTLTVSNMSPEDSSIYLCSVYNGGPQHFGDGTRLSIL.